This TCR beta chain originates from a study of blood T cell repertoires in COVID-19. Produced via immunoSEQ multiplex PCR; TCRdb's table is partial and in-frame only. Of 140,000 to 150,000 clones detected, under 90% appear once; the ten largest clones hold less than 50%. The CDR3 spans 16 residues. Germline CDR1 reads LGHDT; CDR2 reads YNNKEL (reference sequence). Germline trimming cut 1 base from V and 2 bases from J; bases unmatched to any gene: 3. Material: peripheral blood. The J gene is TRBJ2-3, the V gene TRBV3-1 (or the pseudogene TRBV3-2), with 10 bases matching TRBD2. The origin of this receptor is a human donor in a cohort sampled during active COVID-19. The CDR3 loop is CASSQGLAGVTDTQYF. CDR3 bases: TGTGCCAGCAGCCAAGGGCTAGCGGGGGTCACAGATACGCAGTATTTT.